The 20 T cell receptor beta chains in this list originate from one sample, sequenced in a study of T-cell reconstitution after alpha-beta-depleted transplantation in children. The TCRbeta library was prepared with unique molecular identifiers. One entry per CDR3 protein, called by TCRdb with MiXCR from the PCR reads. The sample comprises nearly 250,000 distinct CDR3 sequences, approximately 8% of which are singletons, and 6% to 7% rests with the top ten. The sequences come from PBMCs, mostly from graft donor cells, collected 180 days after TCRalphabeta/CD19-depleted stem cell transplant. The receptors stem from a male patient aged 10 to 17 who had a stem cell transplant for acute lymphoblastic leukemia, so the T cells may come from the graft donor.

This clonotype came up many times. This chain joins TRBV6-1 and TRBJ2-7; no clear D. Trimming took 6 bases from V and 2 from J, leaving 14 bases between them. Germline V gene data show CDR1 as MNHNS and CDR2 as SASEGT. The CDR3 spans 14 residues. The chain's CDR3 is CASSLTPTPYEQYF. DNA for the CDR3: TGTGCCAGCAGCTTGACACCCACTCCCTACGAGCAGTACTTC.

This clonotype turned up a few times. It is unclear where the CDR3 begins or ends on the DNA, so no DNA is shown, and the CDR3 is as TCRdb lists it. The V and J genes are TRBV27 and TRBJ2-3; the table's D call TRBD2 went unverified against the DNA. Looked up from germline, CDR1 is MNHEY and CDR2 is SMNVEV (reference sequence). The CDR3 is 17 amino acids in total, end residues counted. The CDR3 loop reads CASSLSIGYPRGYAVFW.

The chain carries TRBV18 and TRBJ2-7, with D perhaps being TRBD1 or TRBD2 (6 bases each). Germline V gives CDR1 KGHSH, CDR2 LQKENI. The CDR3 loop spans 14 amino acids. The V end was cut by 1 base, the J end by 3 bases, with 10 bases between. CDR3 DNA: TGTGCCAGCTCACCACAGGGGGGCAACTACGAGCAGTACTTC. Protein sequence: CASSPQGGNYEQYF.

This clonotype was seen ten or more times. The chain has TRBV10-3 and TRBJ1-4; D is perhaps TRBD1 (5 bases). Germline CDR1 is ENHRY and CDR2 is SYGVKD. V gave up 4 bases and J gave up 4 bases, with 16 bases separating them. This CDR3 has 16 amino acids. CDR3 loop: CAISVGQEGNNEKLFF. The CDR3, as DNA: TGTGCCATCAGTGTGGGGCAGGAGGGGAATAATGAAAAACTGTTTTTT.

This clonotype has a count of ten or more. This chain uses TRBV6-1 with TRBJ1-5; TRBD1 is a possible D gene (5 bases). Per the germline V gene, CDR1 is MNHNS and CDR2 is SASEGT. The ends were cut back, 5 bases at V and 2 bases at J, with 16 bases in the middle. The CDR3 length is 16 residues. The CDR3 protein is CASSTGPRGGNQPQHF. The CDR3 nucleotides read TGTGCCAGCAGTACCGGGCCCCGGGGCGGCAATCAGCCCCAGCATTTT.

This sequence joins TRBV7-2 and TRBJ2-5; no clear D. The CDR3 runs to 14 residues. Trimming cost V 7 bases and J 5 bases, with 17 bases left between them. CDR1 and CDR2 (germline): SGHTA, FQGNSA. The CDR3 DNA sequence: TGTGCCAGCATCCCCCATGCCCCCCTGGAGACCCAGTACTTC. This codes for CASIPHAPLETQYF. Filled out from reference TRBV7-2 and TRBJ2-5, the complete variable domain reads GAGVSQSPSNKVTEKGKDVELRCDPISGHTALYWYRQSLGQGLEFLIYFQGNSAPDKSGLPSDRFSAERTGGSVSTLTIQRTQQEDSAVYLCASIPHAPLETQYFGPGTRLLVL.

Comments on this clonotype: At one end the junction does not follow the germline gene, possibly because of a read error. The chain uses TRBV12-3 or TRBV12-4 and TRBJ2-4, with 11 nucleotides matching TRBD2. CDR3 length: 18 residues. The CDR3 protein is CAISLNSGSGGALAIQYF. As DNA, the CDR3 is TGTGCCATCAGTTTAAATTCGGGTAGCGGGGGGGCCCTCGCCATTCAGTACTTC.

This clonotype was detected many times. Compared with germline, one end of the junction differs, possibly owing to a read error. V and J are TRBV7-7 and TRBJ2-5, with TRBD1 matching 7 bases. The germline gives CDR1 SSHAT, CDR2 FNYEAQ (reference sequence). The CDR3 sequence is 15 residues long. The CDR3 DNA follows: TGTGCTAGCACCCCAACAGGGGCTCTTGGAGAGACCCAGTACTTC. Protein: CASTPTGALGETQYF.

This clonotype was observed many times. V gene TRBV29-1 combines with J gene TRBJ2-3, with a weak D call TRBD2 (6 bases). V was shortened by 7 bases and J by 0 bases, with 14 bases between the two germline ends. The germline V gene has CDR1 SQVTM and CDR2 ANQGSEA. The CDR3 totals 14 residues. The CDR3 here is CSGRVGLSTDTQYF. For the CDR3, the DNA is TGCAGCGGCCGCGTAGGACTAAGCACAGATACGCAGTATTTT.

In its sample, this clonotype was seen many times. The rearrangement joins TRBV7-9 to TRBJ2-1, with D possibly being TRBD2 (5 bases). CDR1 SEHNR and CDR2 FQNEAQ come from the germline V gene (reference sequence). V lost 0 bases and J 9 bases, leaving 9 bases between the germline ends. The CDR3 extends over 13 amino acids. This chain's CDR3 is CASSLAREGEQFF. In DNA, the CDR3 is TGTGCCAGCAGCTTAGCGAGGGAAGGTGAGCAGTTCTTC.

This clonotype appeared many times. The chain couples TRBV11-2 to TRBJ2-1; 8 bases line up with TRBD2. The CDR3 consists of 16 residues. With 3 bases clipped from V and 3 bases from J, the junction kept 7 bases outside the gene matches. CDR1 is SGHAT, CDR2 FQNNGV, per germline. The CDR3 DNA sequence: TGTGCCAGCAGCTTTTCTGCCGCGGGGGGCTACAATGAGCAGTTCTTC. Translating it yields CASSFSAAGGYNEQFF.

This clonotype has ten or more counts. CDR3 nucleotide sequence: TGTGCCAGCAGCGTACTAGCGGGGTCCACAGATACGCAGTATTTT. It specifies CASSVLAGSTDTQYF. The chain uses TRBV13 and TRBJ2-3; the match to TRBD2 covers 10 bases. The V gene's germline CDR1 is PRHDT and CDR2 FYEKMQ (reference sequence). J was trimmed by 2 bases and V by 5 bases; bases with no gene match: 4. The CDR3 length is 15 residues.

This clonotype was counted ten times or more. The CDR3 sequence: CASSVGTSGYEQYF. CDR3 DNA sequence: TGCGCCAGCAGTGTCGGGACTAGCGGCTACGAGCAGTACTTC. The chain recombines TRBV10-1 with TRBJ2-7, with 11 bases fitting TRBD2. The junction had 2 bases not matched to a gene; V was cut back by 4 bases and J by 3 bases. There are 14 residues in the CDR3. Germline assignment: CDR1 WNHNN and CDR2 SYGVQD (reference sequence).

This clonotype was seen at least ten times. The chain combines TRBV7-9 with TRBJ1-3; 7 nucleotides match TRBD1. V dropped 3 bases and J dropped 2; count of bases not matched to a gene: 10. Germline CDR1 is SEHNR and CDR2 is FQNEAQ (reference sequence). CDR3 length: 17 residues. The CDR3 sequence: CASSFATGDAPGNTIYF. The DNA for the CDR3 is TGTGCCAGCAGCTTCGCCACAGGGGACGCTCCTGGAAACACCATATATTTT.

At least ten counts were recorded for this clonotype. The chain employs TRBV9 and TRBJ2-2, with D unclear. Between the trimmed V and J ends, which lost 0 bases and 4 bases, there was a span of 7 bases. This CDR3 has 14 amino acids. The germline gives CDR1 SGDLS, CDR2 YYNGEE. In nucleotides, the CDR3 is TGTGCCAGCAGCGTAGGATGGAGCACCGGGGAGCTGTTTTTT. It yields the protein CASSVGWSTGELFF.

This clonotype was seen ten or more times. The genes are TRBV20-1 and TRBJ2-1, with 11 bases lining up with TRBD2. The germline V gene encodes CDR1 DFQATT and CDR2 SNEGSKA (reference sequence). The CDR3 contains 16 residues. The ends lost 4 bases at V and 4 bases at J; junction bases unmatched: 9. The CDR3 bases are TGCAGTGCTAATGAAGCGATAGCGGGGGGGTACAATGAGCAGTTCTTC. Amino acids: CSANEAIAGGYNEQFF.

With respect to this clonotype: A much bigger clone sits one base away, suggesting this may be a read error. The chain couples TRBV6-1 to TRBJ1-5; no reliable D call. The CDR3 extends over 14 amino acids. The germline V gene encodes CDR1 MNHNS and CDR2 SASEGT. The DNA for the CDR3 is TGTGCCAGCAGTATCACAAGTGTTAATCAGCCCCAGCGTTTT. Translated, it gives CASSITSVNQPQRF.

This clonotype was found many times. The chain links TRBV6-6 to TRBJ2-1; D gene unclear. Trimming shortened V by 2 bases and J by 5 bases, and 7 bases separated the two germline ends. The V gene's germline CDR1 is MNHNY and CDR2 SVGAGI (reference sequence). CDR3 length: 13 residues. CDR3 DNA: TGTGCCAGCAGTTACGACCGGCACAATGAGCAGTTCTTC. Translation gives CASSYDRHNEQFF.

This clonotype appeared many times. V and J are TRBV6-5 and TRBJ1-3; D gene uncertain. Germline CDR1 MNHEY, CDR2 SVGAGI. This CDR3 spans 16 amino acids. Trimming stripped 2 bases from V and 0 bases from J, with 11 bases between. The CDR3: CASSYQGPSSGNTIYF. CDR3 DNA: TGTGCCAGCAGTTACCAAGGACCGAGCTCTGGAAACACCATATATTTT.

This clonotype was counted at least ten times. J is TRBJ2-7 and V is TRBV4-2, with D possibly TRBD1 on 6 matching bases. CDR1 is LGHNA, CDR2 YNFKEQ, per germline. V gave up 0 bases and J gave up 4 bases, with 19 bases separating them. The CDR3 spans 17 residues. This chain's CDR3 is CASSQDQGLAPLYEQYF. The CDR3 DNA reads as TGTGCCAGCAGCCAAGATCAGGGGCTAGCTCCCCTATACGAGCAGTACTTC.